These T cell receptor beta chains were read from a single sample in a study of cytomegalovirus exposure and HLA in healthy donors. The repertoire was sequenced with immunoSEQ multiplex PCR; TCRdb's copy has only in-frame clones and lacks some. Here the sample spans some 150,000 clones, about 59% being singletons. The sequenced sample was PBMCs. The receptors derive from a man in his forties or fifties in good health and CMV-seronegative. The CDR3 runs from the conserved cysteine through the conserved F or W. Fields, in order: J gene, V gene, D gene, clone size, CDR3 DNA, CDR3 protein. D genes are given only for firm matches. Clone size is not always given. Where it is, it says once, few, many or a class for expanded clones.

j_call: TRBJ1-2
v_call: TRBV6-5
d_call: -
clone_size: few
cdr3_nt: TGTGCCAGCAGTTACGCCTTCGGGGGGCCGTATGGCTACACCTTC
cdr3_aa: CASSYAFGGPYGYTF

j_call: TRBJ1-1
v_call: TRBV30
d_call: TRBD1
clone_size: -
cdr3_nt: TGTGCCTGGAGTCGGACAGGGGGAAGCACTGAAGCTTTCTTT
cdr3_aa: CAWSRTGGSTEAFF

j_call: TRBJ2-4
v_call: TRBV19
d_call: -
clone_size: -
cdr3_nt: TGTGCCAGTAGTACCAGGGGCATCCCCGCAGCCAAAAACATTCAGTACTTC
cdr3_aa: CASSTRGIPAAKNIQYF

j_call: TRBJ2-1
v_call: TRBV11-1
d_call: TRBD2
clone_size: -
cdr3_nt: TGTGCCAGCAGCGGTGGACTAGCGGAGTACAATGAGCAGTTCTTC
cdr3_aa: CASSGGLAEYNEQFF

j_call: TRBJ1-1
v_call: TRBV11-3
d_call: -
clone_size: -
cdr3_nt: TGTGCCAGCAGCTTAGGGGGGGGATTCATGAACACTGAAGCTTTCTTT
cdr3_aa: CASSLGGGFMNTEAFF

j_call: TRBJ2-7
v_call: TRBV19
d_call: TRBD1
clone_size: -
cdr3_nt: TGTGCCAGTAAACCTGGGGACAGCTCCTACGAGCAGTACTTC
cdr3_aa: CASKPGDSSYEQYF

j_call: TRBJ2-7
v_call: TRBV6-5
d_call: TRBD1
clone_size: -
cdr3_nt: TGTGCCAGCAGTTCACTACAGGGGTCTGACGAGCAGTACTTC
cdr3_aa: CASSSLQGSDEQYF

j_call: TRBJ2-3
v_call: TRBV2
d_call: -
clone_size: -
cdr3_nt: TGTGCCAGCAGGCGCTCCGAGGTTCCCGCAGATACGCAGTATTTT
cdr3_aa: CASRRSEVPADTQYF

j_call: TRBJ2-1
v_call: TRBV5-1
d_call: TRBD1
clone_size: few
cdr3_nt: TGCGCCAGCAGCATAGGGACAGGGGGATACAATGAGCAGTTCTTC
cdr3_aa: CASSIGTGGYNEQFF

j_call: TRBJ2-2
v_call: TRBV10-3
d_call: -
clone_size: -
cdr3_nt: TGTGCCATCAGTCAGGGACTGAACACCGGGGAGCTGTTTTTT
cdr3_aa: CAISQGLNTGELFF

j_call: TRBJ2-2
v_call: TRBV5-6
d_call: TRBD2
clone_size: few
cdr3_nt: TGTGCCAGCAGCTTGCCCCCTAGCGGGAGACACACCGGGGAGCTGTTTTTT
cdr3_aa: CASSLPPSGRHTGELFF

j_call: TRBJ2-7
v_call: TRBV6-1
d_call: -
clone_size: -
cdr3_nt: TGTGCCAGCAGTGAATTGAGGGCCCTCTACGAGCAGTACTTC
cdr3_aa: CASSELRALYEQYF

j_call: TRBJ2-5
v_call: TRBV21-1
d_call: -
clone_size: once
cdr3_nt: TGTGCCAGCAGCAGGGTCGGGTTGGCGGAGACCCAGTACTTC
cdr3_aa: CASSRVGLAETQYF

j_call: TRBJ2-7
v_call: TRBV7-2
d_call: TRBD2
clone_size: -
cdr3_nt: TGTGCCAGCAGAGATCCTACTAGCGGTGCCTACGAGCAGTACTTC
cdr3_aa: CASRDPTSGAYEQYF

j_call: TRBJ2-3
v_call: TRBV5-1
d_call: -
clone_size: -
cdr3_nt: TGCGCCAGCAGCCCCGGACAAATTCTAGATACGCAGTATTTT
cdr3_aa: CASSPGQILDTQYF

j_call: TRBJ1-2
v_call: TRBV30
d_call: -
clone_size: -
cdr3_nt: TGTGCCTGGAGCGGACAGTTCTATGGTTACACCTTC
cdr3_aa: CAWSGQFYGYTF

j_call: TRBJ1-6
v_call: TRBV7-2
d_call: -
clone_size: once
cdr3_nt: TGTGCCAGCAGCCGCGAGGCCGCAGGGAATAATTCACCCCTCCACTTT
cdr3_aa: CASSREAAGNNSPLHF

j_call: TRBJ2-7
v_call: TRBV29-1
d_call: -
clone_size: -
cdr3_nt: TGCAGCGTTTACGCTTACCTTGACAGGTCCAGCTCCTACGAGCAGTACTTC
cdr3_aa: CSVYAYLDRSSSYEQYF

j_call: TRBJ1-2
v_call: TRBV28
d_call: -
clone_size: -
cdr3_nt: TGTGCCAGCAGTTTAGGGGGGGCAGTTGGCTACACCTTC
cdr3_aa: CASSLGGAVGYTF

j_call: TRBJ2-3
v_call: TRBV2
d_call: TRBD2
clone_size: once
cdr3_nt: TGTGCCAGCAGTGAAAGACTAGCGGGGGGACCTCTTGCCAATACAGATACGCAGTATTTT
cdr3_aa: CASSERLAGGPLANTDTQYF

j_call: TRBJ2-4
v_call: TRBV30
d_call: TRBD1
clone_size: -
cdr3_nt: TGTGCCTGGACCCAGGACAGGTCACTAGCCAAAAACATTCAGTACTTC
cdr3_aa: CAWTQDRSLAKNIQYF

j_call: TRBJ1-5
v_call: TRBV5-1
d_call: -
clone_size: few
cdr3_nt: TGCGCCAGCAGCTTGAGCAGCAATCAGCCCCAGCATTTT
cdr3_aa: CASSLSSNQPQHF

j_call: TRBJ1-5
v_call: TRBV30
d_call: -
clone_size: -
cdr3_nt: TGTGCCTGGGGCGGACAGTATAGCAATCAGCCCCAGCATTTT
cdr3_aa: CAWGGQYSNQPQHF

j_call: TRBJ2-7
v_call: TRBV10-3
d_call: TRBD2
clone_size: -
cdr3_nt: TGTGCCATCAGTGAGTCGGGGGGAGGGGTAAACGAGCAGTACTTC
cdr3_aa: CAISESGGGVNEQYF

j_call: TRBJ2-1
v_call: TRBV19
d_call: -
clone_size: few
cdr3_nt: TGTGCCCGCCGGGGAAATCCTTCCTACAATGAGCAGTTCTTC
cdr3_aa: CARRGNPSYNEQFF

j_call: TRBJ2-5
v_call: TRBV2
d_call: -
clone_size: once
cdr3_nt: TGTGCCAGCAGCGGAGAAGAGACCCAGTACTTC
cdr3_aa: CASSGEETQYF

j_call: TRBJ1-4
v_call: TRBV27
d_call: TRBD1
clone_size: few
cdr3_nt: TGTGCCAGCAGCTACAGGGGGACTAATGAAAAACTGTTTTTT
cdr3_aa: CASSYRGTNEKLFF

j_call: TRBJ1-1
v_call: TRBV19
d_call: -
clone_size: -
cdr3_nt: TGTGCCAGTAGGTGGGGAGGTGGAACTGAAGCTTTCTTT
cdr3_aa: CASRWGGGTEAFF

j_call: TRBJ1-2
v_call: TRBV4-1
d_call: -
clone_size: -
cdr3_nt: TGCGCCAGCAGCCAAGATCCGGGAGGGCGCCGGAACTATGGCTACACCTTC
cdr3_aa: CASSQDPGGRRNYGYTF

j_call: TRBJ2-7
v_call: TRBV27
d_call: -
clone_size: -
cdr3_nt: TGTGCCAGCAGGCCGCCGGGACTGCGCTACGAGCAGTACTTC
cdr3_aa: CASRPPGLRYEQYF

j_call: TRBJ1-4
v_call: TRBV5-6
d_call: -
clone_size: -
cdr3_nt: TGTGCCAGCAGCAGAGGTCTTGGGGAAAAACTGTTTTTT
cdr3_aa: CASSRGLGEKLFF